This T cell receptor beta chain stems from a study of blood T cell repertoires in COVID-19. Repertoires were generated with immunoSEQ multiplex PCR, while TCRdb's copy carries only in-frame clones and drops some. The sample has 350,000 to 400,000 clones; over 85% are singletons. After removal of 8 bases from V and 6 bases from J, the junction contained 17 bases not matched to a gene. Germline lookup yields CDR1 SNHLY and CDR2 FYNNEI. This CDR3 comprises 17 residues. Sequenced sample: PBMCs or T cells enriched from blood (not recorded which). This receptor was identified in a woman aged 30 to 39 who had recovered from COVID-19. The rearrangement uses TRBV2 and TRBJ1-5, with TRBD1 matching 9 bases. CDR3 loop: CASRSPGNRGPAQPQHF. CDR3 nucleotide sequence: TGTGCCAGCCGTTCCCCGGGAAACAGGGGGCCCGCTCAGCCCCAGCATTTT.